This T cell receptor beta chain was sequenced for a study of immune evolution from preneoplasia to lung adenocarcinoma. About the research overall: HLA loss of heterozygosity: 7% AIS, about 14% MIA, approximately 31% ADC, none AAH.

A word on this clone: Its antigen is currently unknown.

Here immunoSEQ multiplex PCR was the method, and the copy in TCRdb shows in-frame clones only, minus some. This table holds about 9,900 clones, approximately 75% found once. General study points: Later-stage lesions appeared to have more T cells, more diversity, less clonality.

Trimming pared 5 bases from V and 0 bases from J, leaving 2 bases between. CDR1 and CDR2 (germline): SEHNR, FQNEAQ (reference sequence). The CDR3 covers 11 residues. Sample: FFPE lung adenocarcinoma in situ tissue. This receptor was obtained from a person aged 70 to 80 with lung adenocarcinoma. The rearrangement links TRBV7-9 to TRBJ2-7; D remains ambiguous. The CDR3 loop is CASSPSYEQYF. In DNA, the CDR3 is TGTGCCAGCAGCCCCTCCTACGAGCAGTACTTC. The complete variable domain, with remaining parts taken from reference TRBV7-9 and TRBJ2-7, reads DTGVSQNPRHKITKRGQNVTFRCDPISEHNRLYWYRQTLGQGPEFLTYFQNEAQLEKSRLLSDRFSAERPKGSFSTLEIQRTEQGDSAMYLCASSPSYEQYFGPGTRLTVT.